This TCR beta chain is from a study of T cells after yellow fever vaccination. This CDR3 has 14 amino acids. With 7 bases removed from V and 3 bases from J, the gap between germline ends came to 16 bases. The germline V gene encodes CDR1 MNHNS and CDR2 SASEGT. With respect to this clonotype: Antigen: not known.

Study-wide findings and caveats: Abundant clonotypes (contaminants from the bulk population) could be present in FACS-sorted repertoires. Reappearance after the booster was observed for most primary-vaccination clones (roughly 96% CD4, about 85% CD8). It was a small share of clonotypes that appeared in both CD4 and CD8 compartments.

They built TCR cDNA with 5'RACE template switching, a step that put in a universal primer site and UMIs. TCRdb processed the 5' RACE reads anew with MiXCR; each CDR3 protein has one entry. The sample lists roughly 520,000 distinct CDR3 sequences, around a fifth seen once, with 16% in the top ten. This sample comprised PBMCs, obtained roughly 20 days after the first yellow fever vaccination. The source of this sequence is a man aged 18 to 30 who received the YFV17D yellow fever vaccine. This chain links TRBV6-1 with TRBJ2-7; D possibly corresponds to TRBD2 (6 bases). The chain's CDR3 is CASTITKGLYEQYV. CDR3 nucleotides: TGTGCCAGCACTATCACGAAGGGACTCTACGAGCAGTACGTC.